This T cell receptor beta chain originates from a study of blood T cell repertoires in COVID-19. Study as a whole: Whether acute or convalescent, the COVID-19 samples came from the United States, Italy and Spain.

The CDR3 covers 16 residues. Per the germline V gene, CDR1 is LGHNA and CDR2 is YSLEER. The V end lost 3 bases, the J end lost 1 base, and 12 bases lay between the germline ends. Assay used: immunoSEQ multiplex PCR; TCRdb lists only in-frame clones, some missing. The data contain over 200,000 clones, 87% of them seen just once; the ten biggest clones take up 2% to 3%. Sequences were obtained from peripheral blood. This TCR was sampled from a woman in her forties or fifties with acute or convalescent COVID-19. The J gene is TRBJ1-4, the V gene TRBV4-3, with D possibly matching TRBD1 (6 bases). CDR3 region: CASSQVLQGTNEKLFF. CDR3 bases: TGCGCCAGCAGCCAGGTTCTACAGGGAACTAATGAAAAACTGTTTTTT.